Below, 19 T cell receptor beta chains from the same sample are listed, as sequenced in a study of T-cell memory formation after mild COVID-19. MiXCR was run by TCRdb on the 5' RACE reads, yielding one entry per CDR3 protein. Of hundreds of thousands of distinct CDR3 sequences in the sample, more than 15% are singletons; the top ten hold approximately 20%. Sequenced input: PBMCs or a T cell subset sorted from them (not recorded which). These receptors were collected from a man younger than 35 who had mild COVID-19 (a few samples of this study predate the infection). Cell type and time point are not known.

Turning to this clonotype: One junction end disagrees with the germline gene, perhaps due to a read error. The chain is built from TRBV20-1 and TRBJ2-1; 11 nucleotides line up with TRBD2. The germline V gene encodes CDR1 DFQATT and CDR2 SNEGSKA (reference sequence). The CDR3 has 16 residues. The CDR3 bases are TGCAGTGCTCGAGAACCTAGCGGGGGGCTGACCAATGAGCAGTTCTTC. Protein: CSAREPSGGLTNEQFF.

This clonotype was counted between two and nine times. The V call is TRBV29-1, the J call TRBJ2-1; 9 bases map to TRBD1. The germline gives CDR1 SQVTM, CDR2 ANQGSEA. The trim removed 4 bases at V and 6 bases at J, leaving 10 bases unmatched. The CDR3 totals 15 residues. CDR3 nucleotide sequence: TGCAGCGTTGGCCTAGGGACAGGGCCGGCCAATGAGCAGTTCTTC. Encoded protein: CSVGLGTGPANEQFF.

This clonotype has a count of ten or more. This sequence joins TRBV7-2 and TRBJ1-6; D perhaps matches TRBD1 (5 bases). CDR1 is SGHTA, CDR2 FQGNSA, per germline. Trimming removed 1 base at V and 9 bases at J, with 13 bases between. This CDR3 spans 15 amino acids. CDR3 residues: CASSLEAPGASPLHF. The CDR3 nucleotides are TGTGCCAGCAGCTTAGAGGCCCCCGGGGCTTCACCCCTCCACTTT.

This clonotype has a handful of counts. The genes are TRBV4-2 and TRBJ1-5, with D possibly TRBD1 on 6 matching bases. Germline V gene sequence: CDR1 LGHNA, CDR2 YNFKEQ. This CDR3 contains 13 residues. With 0 bases removed from V and 6 bases from J, the gap between germline ends came to 6 bases. CDR3 sequence reads: CASSQEDSQPQHF. CDR3 nucleotides: TGTGCCAGCAGCCAAGAGGACAGTCAGCCCCAGCATTTT.

This clonotype has more than one count but fewer than ten. The rearrangement joins TRBV24-1 to TRBJ2-2, with D possibly TRBD2 on 6 matching bases. V was pared by 7 bases and J by 4 bases, with 12 bases between. CDR3 length: 14 amino acids. CDR1 KGHDR and CDR2 SFDVKD come from the germline V gene. The CDR3 DNA sequence: TGTGCCACCAGGACCGGGGACTCCACCGGGGAGCTGTTTTTT. Its protein product is CATRTGDSTGELFF.

This clonotype has more than one count but fewer than ten. The CDR3 is CASSSLGGSKNIQYF. For the CDR3, the DNA is TGTGCCAGCAGCTCCCTAGGGGGGTCCAAAAACATTCAGTACTTC. The V call is TRBV7-2, the J call TRBJ2-4, with D perhaps matching TRBD1 or TRBD2 (6 bases each). The CDR3 totals 15 residues. Germline CDR1 SGHTA, CDR2 FQGNSA. V lost 4 bases, J lost 2 bases, and 12 bases lay in between.

The chain uses TRBV20-1 and TRBJ1-4; no reliable D call. The CDR3 runs 14 residues. Germline CDR1 reads DFQATT; CDR2 reads SNEGSKA (reference sequence). V was cut by 1 base and J by 0 bases, with 6 bases left in between. CDR3 sequence (DNA): TGCAGTGCTAGAGCACAAACAACTAATGAAAAACTGTTTTTT. It translates to CSARAQTTNEKLFF.

This clonotype was recorded a few times. This chain links TRBV5-1 with TRBJ2-1; 10 bases are shared with TRBD2. The CDR3 is 15 amino acids. The trim removed 7 bases at V and 6 bases at J, leaving 10 bases unmatched. Germline V gene sequence: CDR1 SGHRS, CDR2 YFSETQ. The CDR3 spells CASATLAGVFNEQFF. The CDR3 DNA reads as TGCGCCAGCGCCACCCTAGCGGGGGTCTTCAATGAGCAGTTCTTC.

A single count supports this clonotype. V gene TRBV20-1 combines with J gene TRBJ1-6; no clear D gene. Germline-derived CDR1 and CDR2 are DFQATT and SNEGSKA (reference sequence). The germline V and J ends were trimmed by 5 bases and 2 bases, with 16 bases remaining between them. The CDR3 spans 16 residues. CDR3: CSAGSPLGTYNSPLHF. CDR3 DNA: TGCAGTGCTGGCAGCCCCTTAGGGACCTATAATTCACCCCTCCACTTT.

The chain employs TRBV5-5 and TRBJ2-4, with 9 bases identical to TRBD1. CDR1 and CDR2 from the germline V gene are SGHKS and YYEKEE (reference sequence). The CDR3 sequence is 16 residues long. The V and J ends lost 2 bases and 5 bases, in that order; junction bases with no gene match: 8. The CDR3 loop is CASSLLTGGPQNIQYF. CDR3 bases: TGTGCCAGCAGCTTACTGACAGGGGGTCCCCAAAACATTCAGTACTTC.

This rearrangement joins TRBV18 to TRBJ1-2; a weak D match, TRBD1 (5 bases). The V and J ends lost 0 bases and 0 bases respectively, with 17 bases between them. This CDR3 is built from 18 residues. Germline CDR1 reads KGHSH; CDR2 reads LQKENI. The CDR3 DNA is TGTGCCAGCTCACCACCGTTCGGCTGGGGGGACCCTAACTATGGCTACACCTTC. Translating gives CASSPPFGWGDPNYGYTF.

In this sample, this clonotype turned up a few times. In DNA form, the CDR3 reads TGTGCCAGCAGCAAGGACAGTTATTTTTCTGAAGCTTTCTTT. Translated, it gives CASSKDSYFSEAFF. This rearrangement joins TRBV9 to TRBJ1-1; D perhaps matches TRBD1 (6 bases). The CDR3 totals 14 residues. From germline, CDR1 is SGDLS and CDR2 YYNGEE. The V end was cut by 4 bases, the J end by 6 bases, with 16 bases between.

The table lists this clonotype with a few counts. The gene calls are TRBV28 and TRBJ1-2; no firm D call. Per the germline V gene, CDR1 is MDHEN and CDR2 is SYDVKM. Trimming removed 2 bases from V and 2 bases from J, with 3 bases in between. The CDR3 consists of 12 residues. The CDR3 region is CASSLENYGYTF. CDR3 nucleotides: TGTGCCAGCAGTTTAGAGAACTATGGCTACACCTTC.

A single count supports this clonotype. The chain employs TRBV20-1 and TRBJ2-1; D perhaps matches TRBD1 (5 bases). The ends were cut back, 0 bases at V and 5 bases at J, with 14 bases in the middle. Germline CDR1 DFQATT, CDR2 SNEGSKA (reference sequence). There are 15 residues in the CDR3. CDR3 residues: CSAREQDGAHNEQFF. CDR3 DNA: TGCAGTGCTAGAGAACAGGATGGTGCCCACAATGAGCAGTTCTTC.

This CDR3 reads CASSLVGSNYNEQFF. The CDR3 DNA reads TGTGCCAGCAGCTTAGTAGGCTCGAATTACAATGAGCAGTTCTTC. The chain links TRBV11-3 to TRBJ2-1, with D unresolved. The V end was cut by 1 base, the J end by 4 bases, with 11 bases between. The CDR3 extends over 15 amino acids. Germline V lookup: CDR1 SGHNT, CDR2 YENEEA.

This clonotype was observed a handful of times. The genes are TRBV5-1 and TRBJ2-5; either TRBD1 or TRBD2 may fit D (5 bases each). The CDR3 extends over 14 amino acids. The germline V and J ends were trimmed by 2 bases and 2 bases, with 10 bases remaining between them. The germline V gene encodes CDR1 SGHRS and CDR2 YFSETQ. Here the CDR3 reads CASSFRDVQETQYF. CDR3 in DNA: TGCGCCAGCAGCTTCCGGGACGTACAAGAGACCCAGTACTTC.

This chain links TRBV7-9 with TRBJ2-1; D gene ambiguous. V lost 1 base and J 9 bases, leaving 19 bases between the germline ends. Germline loops: CDR1 SEHNR, CDR2 FQNEAQ (reference sequence). This CDR3 contains 16 residues. CDR3 nucleotides: TGTGCCAGCAGCTTAGATGGCCGAACCCCGCGCGCTGAGCAGTTCTTC. Translation: CASSLDGRTPRAEQFF.

This clonotype has just a few counts. The chain uses TRBV18 and TRBJ2-1; D is perhaps TRBD1 or TRBD2 (5 bases each). The germline V gene encodes CDR1 KGHSH and CDR2 LQKENI. Trimming shortened V by 2 bases and J by 6 bases, and 8 bases separated the two germline ends. The CDR3 sequence is 13 residues long. CDR3 DNA sequence: TGTGCCAGCTCACCAACGGGACCCAATGAGCAGTTCTTC. Translation gives CASSPTGPNEQFF.

To note about this clonotype: Sequence at one end of the junction differs from germline and may be a read error. CDR3 in DNA: TGTGCCATCAGTAAGGTTGGCACTGAAGATTTCTTT. This sequence encodes CAISKVGTEDFF. The chain employs TRBV10-3 and TRBJ1-1; D is unresolved. This CDR3 contains 12 residues. CDR1 is ENHRY, CDR2 SYGVKD, per germline.